This T cell receptor beta chain originates from a study of T cell changes during pregnancy in multiple sclerosis. This clone was counted once. Using immunoSEQ multiplex PCR, the repertoire was profiled, and TCRdb retains in-frame clones only, with some absent. The sample lists about 38,000 clones; around nine tenths were seen once. This CDR3 has 14 residues. J was trimmed by 1 base and V by 5 bases; bases with no gene match: 3. Germline V lookup: CDR1 SGHAT, CDR2 FQNNGV. The sequencing here drew on CD4+ T cells from peripheral blood mononuclear cells, taken after pregnancy. This chain connects TRBV11-2 to TRBJ2-7, with 9 bases aligning to TRBD2. This clonotype was sampled from a female donor in good health, enrolled as a control in a pregnancy study. The CDR3 DNA is TGTGCCAGCAGCCCGACTAGCGGTTCCTACGAGCAGTACTTC. It codes for CASSPTSGSYEQYF.